This T cell receptor beta chain was obtained from a study of shared clonotypes between healthy human individuals. This clone appeared a single time. It was CD45RO-negative cells, positively selected for CCR7, that made up naive CD8 cells, with terminally differentiated effector memory CD45RA+ cells excluded. Clones were sequenced by immunoSEQ multiplex PCR, and TCRdb holds only the in-frame ones, with some missing. The table records fewer than 700,000 clones, 85% to 95% of them present only once. This CDR3 has 15 amino acids. CDR1 is SGHKS and CDR2 is YYEKEE in the germline V gene (reference sequence). V lost 0 bases and J lost 3; bases outside the gene matches: 2.

The source material was naive CD8+ T cells sorted from blood. The sequence derives from a woman in her 30s in good health. The rearrangement uses TRBV5-5 and TRBJ2-7; 11 nucleotides align to TRBD1. The DNA of the CDR3 is TGTGCCAGCAGCTTGGTCGGGACAGGGGGCTACGAGCAGTACTTC. It translates to CASSLVGTGGYEQYF.